Shown below are 20 T cell receptor beta chains from a single sample sequenced in a study of blood T cell repertoires in COVID-19. The repertoire was sequenced with immunoSEQ multiplex PCR; TCRdb's copy has only in-frame clones and lacks some. The sample lists 70,000 to 80,000 clones; 75% to 95% were seen once. Source material: peripheral blood. The receptors originated from a woman aged 55-69 years with active COVID-19.

The V gene is TRBV6-5, the J gene TRBJ1-1, with 7 bases fitting TRBD1. Trimming took 6 bases from V and 1 from J; bases not matched to a gene: 5. The CDR3 has 14 amino acids. CDR1 MNHEY and CDR2 SVGAGI come from the germline V gene. The CDR3 DNA follows: TGTGCCAGCAGCATGACAGGGCCGAACACTGAAGCTTTCTTT. Translated: CASSMTGPNTEAFF.

In its sample, this clone was seen once. The chain has TRBV2 and TRBJ2-1; no clear D. Germline V lookup: CDR1 SNHLY, CDR2 FYNNEI. The CDR3 is made up of 13 amino acids. V lost 4 bases and J 5 bases, leaving 9 bases between the germline ends. This CDR3 reads CASSADWHNEQFF. The CDR3 DNA reads as TGTGCCAGCAGTGCAGACTGGCACAATGAGCAGTTCTTC.

The chain carries TRBV10-2 and TRBJ2-6; 8 bases are shared with TRBD1. V was clipped by 8 bases and J by 0 bases; unmatched bases: 9. This CDR3 contains 17 residues. Germline CDR1 is WSHSY and CDR2 is SAAADI. The CDR3 loop is CASYPGQEISGANVLTF. The CDR3 nucleotides read TGCGCCAGCTACCCGGGACAGGAGATCTCTGGGGCCAACGTCCTGACTTTC.

V and J are TRBV5-3 and TRBJ2-7; 9 nucleotides line up with TRBD2. TRBV5-3 is marked as an open reading frame, function uncertain. This CDR3 has 16 amino acids. Trimming at V came to 4 bases and at J to 4 bases, leaving 12 bases not matched to a gene. The CDR3 nucleotides read TGTGCCAGAAGCCATGCCTCGGGACTAGCCATATACGAGCAGTACTTC. It encodes CARSHASGLAIYEQYF.

This clone was observed once. DNA for the CDR3: TGTGCCAGCATTGACCCCTGGACTAGCGGGAACTACGAGCAGTACTTC. Translation: CASIDPWTSGNYEQYF. The chain employs TRBV6-1 and TRBJ2-7; 12 nucleotides line up with TRBD2. The J segment lost 3 bases and the V segment lost 7 bases, leaving 10 bases of the junction unmatched. The length of the CDR3 is 16 residues. The germline V gene has CDR1 MNHNS and CDR2 SASEGT.

The chain is built from TRBV11-2 and TRBJ2-2, with D unresolved. The CDR3 extends over 14 amino acids. With 5 bases removed from V and 8 bases from J, the gap between germline ends came to 15 bases. From germline, CDR1 is SGHAT and CDR2 FQNNGV. CDR3 sequence: CASSPYQTTGELFF. CDR3 coding DNA: TGTGCCAGCAGCCCCTATCAGACAACTGGGGAGCTGTTTTTT.

The rearrangement uses TRBV15 and TRBJ2-4, with D perhaps matching TRBD1 (7 bases). CDR1 and CDR2 (germline): LNHNV, YYDKDF (reference sequence). The CDR3 contains 19 residues. Trimming stripped 0 bases from V and 2 bases from J, with 20 bases between. CDR3 DNA: TGTGCCACCAGCAGAGATCCATCCGCAGGGGGGATAACCAAAAACATTCAGTACTTC. It yields the protein CATSRDPSAGGITKNIQYF.

This clone was counted a single time. This chain links TRBV7-2 with TRBJ1-1, with D maybe TRBD1 (5 bases). The V gene lost 5 bases and the J gene lost 1 base, with 8 bases spanning the gap. The CDR3 has 13 amino acids. Germline CDR1 and CDR2: SGHTA and FQGNSA. The CDR3, as DNA: TGTGCCAGCAGCACAGGCAAGAACACTGAAGCTTTCTTT. Its translation is CASSTGKNTEAFF.

The chain employs TRBV6-6 and TRBJ1-3; TRBD1 agrees at 7 bases. Germline-derived CDR1 and CDR2 are MNHNY and SVGAGI (reference sequence). V gave up 5 bases and J gave up 4 bases; unmatched junction bases: 2. The CDR3 extends over 13 amino acids. CDR3 loop: CASSGGQGNTIYF. The CDR3 coding sequence is TGTGCCAGCAGTGGGGGACAGGGAAACACCATATATTTT.

The chain has TRBV4-1 and TRBJ2-5, with 7 positions matching TRBD2. This CDR3 spans 14 amino acids. Germline CDR1 MGHRA, CDR2 YSYEKL. The V and J ends lost 5 bases and 4 bases, in that order; junction bases with no gene match: 7. CDR3 in DNA: TGCGCCAGCAGCGGCGGGGGTAGTAGAGAGACCCAGTACTTC. Its protein product is CASSGGGSRETQYF.

V is TRBV20-1 and J is TRBJ2-7; TRBD2 is a possible D gene (6 bases). This CDR3 is built from 11 residues. Germline V lookup: CDR1 DFQATT, CDR2 SNEGSKA (reference sequence). Trimming took off 7 bases at V and 6 bases at J, with 13 bases between the two ends. CDR3 nucleotide sequence: TGCAGTGGGGACTCAGGTGGCGAGCAGTACTTC. Translated, it gives CSGDSGGEQYF.

This chain links TRBV5-1 with TRBJ1-1; D ambiguous. Germline loops: CDR1 SGHRS, CDR2 YFSETQ. V was clipped by 7 bases and J by 1 base, with 17 bases between them. The CDR3 runs to 15 residues. CDR3 nucleotide sequence: TGCGCCAGCGGTCCAGGTCACCCTGGGAACACTGAAGCTTTCTTT. It yields the protein CASGPGHPGNTEAFF.

The chain employs TRBV5-1 and TRBJ1-5, with 8 nucleotides matching TRBD1. Germline V CDR1 and CDR2: SGHRS, YFSETQ. Trimming took 0 bases from V and 3 from J; bases not matched to a gene: 2. CDR3 length: 15 residues. CDR3 amino acids: CASSLEGQVNQPQHF. CDR3 nucleotides: TGCGCCAGCAGCTTGGAGGGACAGGTCAATCAGCCCCAGCATTTT.

The chain is built from TRBV5-5 and TRBJ2-5; TRBD1 might be the D (6 bases). V lost 0 bases and J lost 0, with 9 bases in between. The length of the CDR3 is 15 residues. Per germline, CDR1 SGHKS and CDR2 YYEKEE (reference sequence). CDR3 region: CASSLVGAHQETQYF. The CDR3 coding sequence is TGTGCCAGCAGCTTGGTGGGGGCGCACCAAGAGACCCAGTACTTC. Together with reference TRBV5-5 and TRBJ2-5, the CDR3 gives the full variable domain: DAGVTQSPTHLIKTRGQQVTLRCSPISGHKSVSWYQQVLGQGPQFIFQYYEKEERGRGNFPDRFSARQFPNYSSELNVNALLLGDSALYLCASSLVGAHQETQYFGPGTRLLVL.

This clone was detected only once. The V call is TRBV20-1, the J call TRBJ1-5, with TRBD1 identical over 7 bases. The germline gives CDR1 DFQATT, CDR2 SNEGSKA (reference sequence). The CDR3 runs 17 residues. With 3 bases clipped from V and 2 bases from J, the junction kept 13 bases outside the gene matches. CDR3 loop: CSASNPRTGSGNQPQHF. Here the CDR3 DNA reads TGCAGTGCTAGTAACCCTAGGACAGGTTCGGGCAATCAGCCCCAGCATTTT.

The J gene is TRBJ1-1, the V gene TRBV11-2; tentatively, D is TRBD1 (6 bases). The V gene's germline CDR1 is SGHAT and CDR2 FQNNGV. This CDR3 has 15 residues. V was pared by 4 bases and J by 5 bases, with 17 bases between. The CDR3 nucleotides are TGTGCCAGCAGCTCCCCGGGAGGGGGAGGGACTGAAGCTTTCTTT. Translating it yields CASSSPGGGGTEAFF.

The chain joins TRBV4-1 to TRBJ2-1, with D possibly TRBD2 on 6 matching bases. CDR1 MGHRA and CDR2 YSYEKL come from the germline V gene. The V gene lost 4 bases and the J gene lost 2 bases, with 6 bases spanning the gap. The CDR3 is 13 amino acids. The CDR3 spells CASSRGTYNEQFF. CDR3 nucleotide sequence: TGCGCCAGCAGCCGCGGGACCTACAATGAGCAGTTCTTC.

This chain uses TRBV7-8 with TRBJ1-4, with TRBD1 identical over 7 bases. With V trimmed by 5 bases and J by 7 bases, 10 bases remained unmatched. CDR1 and CDR2 from the germline V gene are SGHVS and FQNEAQ. This CDR3 is 15 amino acids long. The CDR3 nucleotides read TGTGCCAGCAGCGCCCGGGACAGTCTAGGTGAAAAACTGTTTTTT. Its protein product is CASSARDSLGEKLFF. The full variable domain, rest sourced from reference TRBV7-8 and TRBJ1-4, is GAGVSQSPRYKVAKRGQDVALRCDPISGHVSLFWYQQALGQGPEFLTYFQNEAQLDKSGLPSDRFFAERPEGSVSTLKIQRTQQEDSAVYLCASSARDSLGEKLFFGSGTQLSVL.

The V call is TRBV4-1, the J call TRBJ2-7; 9 bases map to TRBD2. This CDR3 has 14 residues. The V and J ends lost 4 bases and 6 bases, in that order; junction bases with no gene match: 7. Looked up from germline, CDR1 is MGHRA and CDR2 is YSYEKL. The CDR3 DNA follows: TGCGCCAGCAGCCTGACTAGCGGTAGGGGCGAGCAGTACTTC. Encoded protein: CASSLTSGRGEQYF.

The rearrangement joins TRBV5-1 to TRBJ2-6; possibly TRBD1 for D (5 bases). The CDR3 totals 16 residues. Germline V lookup: CDR1 SGHRS, CDR2 YFSETQ. Trimming took 0 bases from V and 2 from J, leaving 9 bases between them. CDR3 nucleotide sequence: TGCGCCAGCAGCTTGGCGTCAGGGACTGGGGCCAACGTCCTGACTTTC. It yields the protein CASSLASGTGANVLTF. Full variable domain (outside the CDR3, taken from reference TRBV5-1 and TRBJ2-6): KAGVTQTPRYLIKTRGQQVTLSCSPISGHRSVSWYQQTPGQGLQFLFEYFSETQRNKGNFPGRFSGRQFSNSRSEMNVSTLELGDSALYLCASSLASGTGANVLTFGAGSRLTVL.